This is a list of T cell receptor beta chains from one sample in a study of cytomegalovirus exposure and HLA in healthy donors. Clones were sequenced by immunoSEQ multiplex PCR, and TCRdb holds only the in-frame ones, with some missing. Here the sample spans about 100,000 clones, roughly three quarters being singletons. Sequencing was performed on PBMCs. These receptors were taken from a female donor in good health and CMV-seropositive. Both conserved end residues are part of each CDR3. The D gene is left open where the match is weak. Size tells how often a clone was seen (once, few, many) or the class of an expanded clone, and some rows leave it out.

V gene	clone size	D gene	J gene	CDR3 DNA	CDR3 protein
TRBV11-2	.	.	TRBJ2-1	TGTGCCAGCAGCTTAGTGGTCGGGGAGTCCTACAATGAGCAGTTCTTC	CASSLVVGESYNEQFF
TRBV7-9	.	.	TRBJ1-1	TGTGCCAGCAGCTTAGTGGCCGGGATTAAGAACACTGAAGCTTTCTTT	CASSLVAGIKNTEAFF
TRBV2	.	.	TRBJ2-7	TGTGCCAGCAGTGAACGGAGGTACGAGCAGTACTTC	CASSERRYEQYF
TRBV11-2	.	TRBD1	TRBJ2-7	TGTGCCAGCAGCTTCAGACAGGGCCCATACGAGCAGTACTTC	CASSFRQGPYEQYF
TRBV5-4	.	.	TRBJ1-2	TGTGCCAGCAGCCGCGGGGACTTCAACTATGGCTACACCTTC	CASSRGDFNYGYTF
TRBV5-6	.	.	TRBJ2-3	TGTGCCAGCAGCTTGGACAGGGTCGATACGCAGTATTTT	CASSLDRVDTQYF
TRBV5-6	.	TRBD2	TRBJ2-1	TGTGCCAGCAGCTTGTTAGTAGCGGGAGGCCTTAGGGATGAGCAGTTCTTC	CASSLLVAGGLRDEQFF
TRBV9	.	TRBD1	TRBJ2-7	TGTGCCAGCAGCGTCGGGACAGGGAGCTCCTACGAGCAGTACTTC	CASSVGTGSSYEQYF
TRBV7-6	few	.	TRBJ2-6	TGTGCCAGCAGCTTAACGGGACAAATCTCTGGGGCCAACGTCCTGACTTTC	CASSLTGQISGANVLTF
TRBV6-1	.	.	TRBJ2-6	TGTGCCAGCAGTGAAGCGATGGGACAAAACGGCCTGACTTTC	CASSEAMGQNGLTF
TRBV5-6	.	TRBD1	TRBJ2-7	TGTGCCAGCAGCTTGACAGGGGGGAGGTACGAGCAGTACTTC	CASSLTGGRYEQYF
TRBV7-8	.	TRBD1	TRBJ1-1	TGTGCCAGCAGCTTCTCTCCCAGGGGGCCGGCTTTCTTT	CASSFSPRGPAFF
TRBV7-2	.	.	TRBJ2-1	TGTGCCAGCAGCCAAAGGGTACGGGAAGTTCTCAATGAGCAGTTCTTC	CASSQRVREVLNEQFF
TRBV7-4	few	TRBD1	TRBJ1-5	TGTGCCAGCAGCAAGGACAGGCCCCGGGGATGGAGCAATCAGCCCCAGCATTTT	CASSKDRPRGWSNQPQHF
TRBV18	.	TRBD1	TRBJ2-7	TGTGCCAGCTCACCTCCGGGACAGGGCTACGAGCAGTACTTC	CASSPPGQGYEQYF
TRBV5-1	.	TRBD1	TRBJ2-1	TGCGCCAGCAGCAACGGACAGGGGGCTTACAATGAGCAGTTCTTC	CASSNGQGAYNEQFF
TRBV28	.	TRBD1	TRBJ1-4	TGTGCCAGCAGTGCCCCCGGGACAGGAAGGGAAAAACTGTTTTTT	CASSAPGTGREKLFF
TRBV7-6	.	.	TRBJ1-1	TGTGCCAGCAGCTTAGGATTAGAAAGTGAAGCTTTCTTT	CASSLGLESEAFF
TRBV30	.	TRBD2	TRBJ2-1	TGTGCCTGGAGTGTACCTAAAGATGGGCTAGCGGCAAATGAGCAGTTCTTC	CAWSVPKDGLAANEQFF
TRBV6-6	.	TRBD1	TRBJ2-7	TGTGCCAGCAAGGAGGACAGGACCTACGAGCAGTACTTC	CASKEDRTYEQYF
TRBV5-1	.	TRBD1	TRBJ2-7	TGCGCCAGCAGCTTGGGCGACAGGGGGAGCGACGAGCAGTACTTC	CASSLGDRGSDEQYF
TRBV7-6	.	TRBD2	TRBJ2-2	TGTGCCAGCAGCTTAACTAGCGGGAGCACCGGGGAGCTGTTTTTT	CASSLTSGSTGELFF
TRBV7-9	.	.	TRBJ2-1	TGTGCCAGCAGCCTAGTAGGGGCAGCAGGGTTCAATGAGCAGTTCTTC	CASSLVGAAGFNEQFF
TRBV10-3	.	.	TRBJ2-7	TGTGCCATCAGTGATCTAGCGAAACCCTACGAGCAGTACTTC	CAISDLAKPYEQYF
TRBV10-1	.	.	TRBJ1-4	TGCGCCAGCAGCTCAGGCCTTAATGAAAAACTGTTTTTT	CASSSGLNEKLFF
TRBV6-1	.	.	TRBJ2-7	TGTGCCAGCAGCGCGAGGTTTTTTGGGAGCGACGAGCAGTACTTC	CASSARFFGSDEQYF
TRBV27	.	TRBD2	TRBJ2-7	TGTGCCAGCAGCCGGACTAGCGGGAGGCAATACGAGCAGTACTTC	CASSRTSGRQYEQYF
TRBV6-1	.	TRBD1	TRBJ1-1	TGTGCCAGCAGTGACGAGGGGGCCATCACTGAAGCTTTCTTT	CASSDEGAITEAFF
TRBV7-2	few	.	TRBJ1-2	TGTGCCAGCAGCGTTGGGGGACTCGGGGACTATGGCTACACCTTC	CASSVGGLGDYGYTF
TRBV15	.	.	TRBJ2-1	TGTGCCACCAGCAGAGATCGGGAGCGGCTAACTAGCAATGAGCAGTTCTTC	CATSRDRERLTSNEQFF
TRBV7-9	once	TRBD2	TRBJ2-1	TGTGCCAGCACCCTGGGGAGCGGGAGGGGTAATGAGCAGTTCTTC	CASTLGSGRGNEQFF
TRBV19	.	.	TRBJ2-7	TGTGCCACCAGAGGTGCGGGGAGCTCCTACGAGCAGTACTTC	CATRGAGSSYEQYF
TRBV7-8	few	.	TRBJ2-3	TGTGCCAGCAGCTTAGCGTTCGACAGGTCTAGTCCAGATACGCAGTATTTT	CASSLAFDRSSPDTQYF
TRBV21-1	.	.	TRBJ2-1	TGTGCCAGCAGCAGCCAGGGGAGAATCTCCTACAATGAGCAGTTCTTC	CASSSQGRISYNEQFF
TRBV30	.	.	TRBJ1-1	TGTGCCTGGAGTGAAGGTCTGACAGGTGAAGCTTTCTTT	CAWSEGLTGEAFF
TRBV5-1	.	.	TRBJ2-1	TGCGCCAGCAATCGATTCAGGGACAATGAGCAGTTCTTC	CASNRFRDNEQFF
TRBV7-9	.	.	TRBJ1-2	TGTGCCAGCAGCTCCACCGCAGCTAACTATGGCTACACCTTC	CASSSTAANYGYTF
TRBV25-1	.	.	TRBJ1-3	TGTGCCAGCAGTGGGGGGCAGGGGCACTCTGGAAACACCATATATTTT	CASSGGQGHSGNTIYF
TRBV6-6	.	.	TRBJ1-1	TGTGCCAGCAGTTACCAGACAGGGAACACTGAAGCTTTCTTT	CASSYQTGNTEAFF
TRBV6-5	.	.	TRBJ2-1	TGTGCCAGCTGCAAGGCCAGGACTACCTACAATGAGCAGTTCTTC	CASCKARTTYNEQFF
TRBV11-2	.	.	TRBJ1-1	TGTGCCAGCAGCTTAGGGCAGGTCGAAGCTTTCTTT	CASSLGQVEAFF
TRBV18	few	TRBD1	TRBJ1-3	TGTGCCAGCTCACCCCTAGGGACAGGGGCCCCGACCTCTGGAAACACCATATATTTT	CASSPLGTGAPTSGNTIYF
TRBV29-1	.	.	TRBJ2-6	TGCAGCGCCCTAGGAGATGGGGCCAACGGCCTGACTTTC	CSALGDGANGLTF
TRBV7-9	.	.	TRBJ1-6	TGTGCCAGCAGCTACGGTCAGGGCTTCTATAATTCACCCCTCCACTTT	CASSYGQGFYNSPLHF
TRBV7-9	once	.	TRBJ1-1	TGTGCCAGCAGCTTGGTCCGGGGAGGCACGAACACTGAAGCTTTCTTT	CASSLVRGGTNTEAFF
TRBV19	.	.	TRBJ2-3	TGTGCCAGTAGTCGACTAGGCAGCACAGATACGCAGTATTTT	CASSRLGSTDTQYF
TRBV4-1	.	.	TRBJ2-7	TGCGCCAGCAGCCAGGCCGAGGACACCTCCTACGAGCAGTACTTC	CASSQAEDTSYEQYF
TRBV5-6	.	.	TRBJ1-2	TGTGCCAGCAGCATAGCAGGGGCCCATAGATATGGCTACACCTTC	CASSIAGAHRYGYTF
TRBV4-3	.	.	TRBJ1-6	TGCGCCAGCAGCCAAGACCGGACAAAATCGGGCTCACCCCTCCACTTT	CASSQDRTKSGSPLHF
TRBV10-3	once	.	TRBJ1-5	TGTGCCATCAGTGCCAGGGGCGGGAATCAGCCCCAGCATTTT	CAISARGGNQPQHF
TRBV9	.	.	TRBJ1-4	TGTGCCAGCAGTCCTCAGGGAGGTCGGGAAAAACTGTTTTTT	CASSPQGGREKLFF
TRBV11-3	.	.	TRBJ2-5	TGTGCCAGCAGCGACAGCGACCAAGAGACCCAGTACTTC	CASSDSDQETQYF